The 28 T cell receptor beta chains below come from one sample, sequenced in a study of T cell responses to AZD1222 COVID-19 vaccine. The data were produced by immunoSEQ multiplex PCR, yet TCRdb's version contains in-frame clones alone and is incomplete. The sample records 89,000 or so clones, 70% to 90% being singletons. Sequences were derived from peripheral blood, sampled 28 days after the second AZD1222 dose. Receptors were obtained from an adult who received the AZD1222 COVID-19 vaccine.

The genes are TRBV12-3 or TRBV12-4 and TRBJ2-3; D possibly matches TRBD1 or TRBD2 (7 bases each). V was cut by 7 bases and J by 6 bases, with 14 bases left in between. This CDR3 is 13 amino acids long. The CDR3 here is CASTQGGPDTQYF. CDR3 DNA: TGTGCCAGCACCCAGGGGGGGCCCGATACGCAGTATTTT.

The rearrangement links TRBV19 to TRBJ1-1; D remains unclear. The CDR3 consists of 12 residues. The V end lost 5 bases, the J end lost 8 bases, and 12 bases lay between the germline ends. The germline gives CDR1 LNHDA, CDR2 SQIVND (reference sequence). CDR3 nucleotide sequence: TGTGCCAGTAGTCCCCGAGATGCAGAAGCTTTCTTT. Translated: CASSPRDAEAFF.

The chain couples TRBV4-3 to TRBJ2-7; 7 nucleotides match TRBD1. Germline lookup yields CDR1 LGHNA and CDR2 YSLEER. The J segment lost 0 bases and the V segment lost 0 bases, leaving 2 bases of the junction unmatched. There are 15 residues in the CDR3. The CDR3: CASSQETGSSYEQYF. CDR3 bases: TGCGCCAGCAGCCAAGAGACAGGGAGCTCCTACGAGCAGTACTTC.

The rearrangement links TRBV2 to TRBJ1-1; 7 bases map to TRBD1. From germline, CDR1 is SNHLY and CDR2 FYNNEI. This CDR3 region has 16 residues. V lost 5 bases to trimming and J lost 1 base; unmatched junction nucleotides: 10. The CDR3 coding sequence is TGTGCCAGCAGTCAAGAGGAGGGGGCCCCGAACACTGAAGCTTTCTTT. It specifies CASSQEEGAPNTEAFF.

This chain links TRBV30 with TRBJ2-7, with D perhaps TRBD1 or TRBD2 (6 bases each). V was cut by 0 bases and J by 7 bases, with 22 bases left in between. Germline lookup yields CDR1 GTSNPN and CDR2 SVGIG (reference sequence). The CDR3 contains 16 residues. CDR3 DNA: TGTGCCTGGAGTGTAACACCGGAGGCGGGAAGGGGGGAGCAGTACTTC. Translating it yields CAWSVTPEAGRGEQYF.

The chain couples TRBV27 to TRBJ2-3; D remains unclear. Germline CDR1 MNHEY, CDR2 SMNVEV (reference sequence). The CDR3 spans 15 residues. V was pared by 7 bases and J by 0 bases, with 14 bases between. The CDR3 sequence: CASTDVGLSTDTQYF. CDR3 DNA sequence: TGTGCCAGCACTGATGTGGGTTTAAGCACAGATACGCAGTATTTT.

This clone has only a few counts. The chain carries TRBV30 and TRBJ2-1; a weak D match, TRBD1 (6 bases). CDR3 length: 15 residues. The V gene lost 3 bases and the J gene lost 2 bases, with 14 bases spanning the gap. Germline-derived CDR1 and CDR2 are GTSNPN and SVGIG (reference sequence). The CDR3 sequence is CAWSQGLEPYNEQFF. The CDR3 coding sequence is TGTGCCTGGAGCCAGGGGCTAGAGCCCTACAATGAGCAGTTCTTC.

This chain links TRBV19 with TRBJ1-6, with a tentative D call TRBD1 (5 bases). From germline, CDR1 is LNHDA and CDR2 SQIVND (reference sequence). V was cut by 3 bases and J by 8 bases, with 17 bases left in between. The CDR3 has 16 amino acids. CDR3 sequence (DNA): TGTGCCAGTAGTATCAGCCGATATTTAGGGGATTCACCCCTCCACTTT. It specifies CASSISRYLGDSPLHF.

The chain uses TRBV6-5 and TRBJ2-1; 10 nucleotides agree with TRBD1. The CDR3 length is 15 residues. From germline, CDR1 is MNHEY and CDR2 SVGAGI. The J segment lost 3 bases and the V segment lost 7 bases, leaving 6 bases of the junction unmatched. CDR3 bases: TGTGCCAGCAAACAGGACAGGGGGGTCTACAATGAGCAGTTCTTC. Protein sequence: CASKQDRGVYNEQFF.

The chain joins TRBV3-1 (or the pseudogene TRBV3-2) to TRBJ1-4; TRBD1 matches at 8 bases. CDR1 is LGHDT and CDR2 is YNNKEL in the germline V gene (reference sequence). CDR3 length: 15 amino acids. The J segment lost 5 bases and the V segment lost 6 bases, leaving 8 bases of the junction unmatched. The CDR3 DNA reads TGTGCCAGCAGTCCTACTCAGGGGGCGAATGAAAAACTGTTTTTT. Translating it yields CASSPTQGANEKLFF.

This clone was seen more than once but under ten times. The chain couples TRBV5-1 to TRBJ1-3; no firm D call. Germline loops: CDR1 SGHRS, CDR2 YFSETQ. The CDR3 is made up of 15 amino acids. V lost 2 bases and J lost 0, with 9 bases in between. The CDR3 DNA reads as TGCGCCAGCAGCTTAGGACTGATCTCTGGAAACACCATATATTTT. It encodes CASSLGLISGNTIYF. The full variable domain, its missing parts supplied by reference TRBV5-1 and TRBJ1-3, is KAGVTQTPRYLIKTRGQQVTLSCSPISGHRSVSWYQQTPGQGLQFLFEYFSETQRNKGNFPGRFSGRQFSNSRSEMNVSTLELGDSALYLCASSLGLISGNTIYFGEGSWLTVV.

This CDR3 reads CAWTRGPPTNYGYTF. CDR3 nucleotide sequence: TGTGCCTGGACAAGGGGCCCTCCAACTAACTATGGCTACACCTTC. The J gene is TRBJ1-2, the V gene TRBV30; D possibly corresponds to TRBD1 (5 bases). V gave up 4 bases and J gave up 0 bases, with 15 bases separating them. The length of the CDR3 is 15 residues. In germline, CDR1 is GTSNPN, CDR2 SVGIG (reference sequence).

This clone was found a few times. The chain links TRBV5-4 to TRBJ2-1, with D perhaps assigned TRBD1 or TRBD2 (5 bases each). The CDR3 covers 13 residues. With 2 bases removed from V and 14 bases from J, the gap between germline ends came to 17 bases. In germline, CDR1 is SGHNT, CDR2 YYREEE (reference sequence). CDR3 in DNA: TGTGCCAGCAGCTTTACTCCGGGACCTCCGGAGTTCTTC. It is translated as CASSFTPGPPEFF.

This clone was seen a few times. This chain connects TRBV2 to TRBJ2-2; the D call may be TRBD1 or TRBD2 (5 bases each). Looked up from germline, CDR1 is SNHLY and CDR2 is FYNNEI. CDR3 length equals 13 residues. V dropped 2 bases and J dropped 13 bases, with 14 bases sitting between them. The CDR3 protein is CASSETRDGGLFF. DNA of the CDR3: TGTGCCAGCAGTGAAACCCGGGACGGAGGGCTGTTTTTT.

V is TRBV7-2 and J is TRBJ1-1; D is uncertain. V lost 4 bases to trimming and J lost 5 bases, with 11 bases between them. Germline lookup yields CDR1 SGHTA and CDR2 FQGNSA. The CDR3 spans 13 residues. This CDR3 reads CASSSGGRTEAFF. CDR3 DNA: TGTGCCAGCAGCTCCGGAGGGAGGACTGAAGCTTTCTTT.

The rearrangement links TRBV13 to TRBJ2-5; possible D gene TRBD2, 5 bases. The CDR3 is 19 amino acids. With 4 bases removed from V and 3 bases from J, the gap between germline ends came to 27 bases. Germline V gives CDR1 PRHDT, CDR2 FYEKMQ (reference sequence). CDR3 amino acids: CASSSPGSRAYPGEETQYF. As DNA, the CDR3 is TGTGCCAGCAGCTCCCCGGGGTCGCGGGCCTATCCCGGAGAAGAGACCCAGTACTTC.

The rearrangement joins TRBV6-5 to TRBJ1-5; 9 positions agree with TRBD1. The germline V gene has CDR1 MNHEY and CDR2 SVGAGI. Unmatched junction bases numbered 4, after V lost 0 bases and J lost 7 bases. CDR3 length: 15 amino acids. CDR3 region: CASSYSGDRVQPQHF. The CDR3, as DNA: TGTGCCAGCAGTTACTCAGGGGACAGGGTACAGCCCCAGCATTTT.

The table lists this clone with a count of one. The chain recombines TRBV9 with TRBJ2-2; D not certain. The CDR3 runs 15 residues. Trimming stripped 0 bases from V and 0 bases from J, with 6 bases between. Germline V gene data show CDR1 as SGDLS and CDR2 as YYNGEE. CDR3 protein: CASSVVQTNTGELFF. The CDR3 nucleotides are TGTGCCAGCAGCGTAGTACAGACGAACACCGGGGAGCTGTTTTTT.

This chain connects TRBV19 to TRBJ2-7; the match to TRBD1 covers 7 bases. After removal of 5 bases from V and 4 bases from J, the junction contained 2 bases not matched to a gene. There are 12 residues in the CDR3. In germline, CDR1 is LNHDA, CDR2 SQIVND (reference sequence). The CDR3, as DNA: TGTGCCAGTAGTGGACAGGCTTACGAGCAGTACTTC. Its protein product is CASSGQAYEQYF. Full variable domain (rest looked up from reference TRBV19 and TRBJ2-7): DGGITQSPKYLFRKEGQNVTLSCEQNLNHDAMYWYRQDPGQGLRLIYYSQIVNDFQKGDIAEGYSVSREKKESFPLTVTSAQKNPTAFYLCASSGQAYEQYFGPGTRLTVT.

The chain uses TRBV12-3 or TRBV12-4 and TRBJ2-6, with D unresolved. The CDR3 is made up of 13 amino acids. Deletions cut 3 bases from V and 3 bases from J, with 3 bases between. CDR3 amino acids: CASSFRGANVLTF. The DNA for the CDR3 is TGTGCCAGCAGTTTTCGTGGGGCCAACGTCCTGACTTTC.

This clone was observed once. The genes are TRBV6-8 and TRBJ2-3, with TRBD2 identical over 13 bases. This CDR3 contains 16 residues. V shed 7 bases and J 2 bases; nucleotides not matched to a gene: 6. Germline V gene sequence: CDR1 MNHGY, CDR2 SAAAGT. CDR3 nucleotide sequence: TGTGCCAGCACCGAGGGGACTAGCGGGATCACAGATACGCAGTATTTT. This codes for CASTEGTSGITDTQYF.

This chain joins TRBV11-2 and TRBJ2-3; 8 nucleotides align to TRBD2. Germline CDR1 is SGHAT and CDR2 is FQNNGV. CDR3 length equals 16 residues. J gave up 6 bases and V 5 bases, and 13 bases lay outside the gene matches. CDR3 region: CASSPRPRGGGDTQYF. CDR3 nucleotides: TGTGCCAGCAGCCCACGTCCTCGGGGGGGCGGGGATACGCAGTATTTT.

The count of this clone is one. This chain joins TRBV9 and TRBJ2-3; 10 positions match TRBD2. Germline loops: CDR1 SGDLS, CDR2 YYNGEE. V trimming: 0 bases; J trimming: 0 bases; junction bases outside the gene matches: 7. CDR3 length: 18 residues. The CDR3 loop is CASSVAWGLALSTDTQYF. CDR3 DNA: TGTGCCAGCAGCGTAGCTTGGGGACTAGCGCTCAGCACAGATACGCAGTATTTT.

The V call is TRBV6-5, the J call TRBJ2-1; no reliable D call. This CDR3 spans 14 amino acids. The V end was cut by 4 bases, the J end by 0 bases, with 7 bases between. Per germline, CDR1 MNHEY and CDR2 SVGAGI. The DNA for the CDR3 is TGTGCCAGCAGTTTTCCCATCTCCTACAATGAGCAGTTCTTC. This translates into CASSFPISYNEQFF.

The V gene is TRBV12-3 or TRBV12-4, the J gene TRBJ1-2, with D unresolved. The CDR3 sequence is 13 residues long. V was shortened by 5 bases and J by 4 bases, with 11 bases between the two germline ends. In DNA form, the CDR3 reads TGTGCCAGCAGTCCAGCGCTAAGCTATGGCTACACCTTC. Translation gives CASSPALSYGYTF.

The chain employs TRBV7-2 and TRBJ1-1; D is uncertain. The CDR3 contains 17 residues. The V end was cut by 1 base, the J end by 2 bases, with 17 bases between. Germline CDR1 SGHTA, CDR2 FQGNSA. This CDR3 is CASSLVFGGSPNTEAFF. The CDR3 DNA reads as TGTGCCAGCAGCTTAGTGTTCGGCGGCTCACCCAACACTGAAGCTTTCTTT. The variable domain in full, with the rest retrieved from reference TRBV7-2 and TRBJ1-1, is GAGVSQSPSNKVTEKGKDVELRCDPISGHTALYWYRQSLGQGLEFLIYFQGNSAPDKSGLPSDRFSAERTGGSVSTLTIQRTQQEDSAVYLCASSLVFGGSPNTEAFFGQGTRLTVV.

V usage is TRBV7-8 and J usage is TRBJ2-4; D not resolved. Trimming pared 1 base from V and 0 bases from J, leaving 10 bases between. Germline V gene data show CDR1 as SGHVS and CDR2 as FQNEAQ. CDR3 length: 16 amino acids. The CDR3 region has the DNA TGTGCCAGCAGCTTAGGACTTATAATAGCCAAAAACATTCAGTACTTC. It yields the protein CASSLGLIIAKNIQYF.

This clone occurred once. The V gene is TRBV7-2, the J gene TRBJ1-6; unclear D gene. The CDR3 extends over 15 amino acids. Deletions cut 5 bases from V and 1 base from J, with 9 bases between. Germline assignment: CDR1 SGHTA and CDR2 FQGNSA. CDR3 DNA: TGTGCCAGCAGCCCCGTTGTTTCCTATAATTCACCCCTCCACTTT. Translation gives CASSPVVSYNSPLHF.